This TCR beta chain is drawn from a study of T-cell reconstitution after alpha-beta-depleted transplantation in children. CDR1 is SQVTM, CDR2 ANQGSEA, per germline. This CDR3 has 14 residues. The junction had 9 bases not matched to a gene; V was cut back by 4 bases and J by 5 bases. At least ten counts were recorded for this clonotype. Antigen specificity is unknown. Library preparation (for TCRbeta) was performed with unique molecular identifiers. MiXCR, applied by TCRdb to the PCR reads, yields one record per CDR3 protein. The repertoire holds about 150,000 distinct CDR3 sequences, with approximately 10% as singletons. Regarding the study as a whole: In patients about two months after transplant, alpha-beta T cells reportedly arose from several hundred expanded graft clones.

The rearrangement uses TRBV29-1 and TRBJ1-1, with 8 bases aligning to TRBD1. The TCR was taken from a boy aged 2 to 10 with acute myeloid leukemia, due to receive a stem cell transplant. Here the sequenced sample was PBMCs, taken before TCRalphabeta/CD19-depleted stem cell transplant. The CDR3: CSVGQGARGTEAFF. The CDR3 DNA sequence: TGCAGCGTTGGGCAGGGGGCGCGAGGGACTGAAGCTTTCTTT. Full variable domain (remainder filled in from reference TRBV29-1 and TRBJ1-1): SAVISQKPSRDICQRGTSLTIQCQVDSQVTMMFWYRQQPGQSLTLIATANQGSEATYESGFVIDKFPISRPNLTFSTLTVSNMSPEDSSIYLCSVGQGARGTEAFFGQGTRLTVV.